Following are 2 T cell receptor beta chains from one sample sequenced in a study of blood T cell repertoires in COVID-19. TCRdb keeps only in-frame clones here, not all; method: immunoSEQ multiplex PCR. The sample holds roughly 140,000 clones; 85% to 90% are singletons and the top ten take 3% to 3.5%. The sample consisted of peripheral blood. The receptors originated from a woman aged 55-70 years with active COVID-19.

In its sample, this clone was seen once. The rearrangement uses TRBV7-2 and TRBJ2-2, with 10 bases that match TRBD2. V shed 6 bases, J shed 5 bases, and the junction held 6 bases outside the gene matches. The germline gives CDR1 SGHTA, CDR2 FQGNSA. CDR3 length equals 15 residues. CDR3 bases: TGTGCCAGCAGACCGGGACTAGCGTCAACCGGGGAGCTGTTTTTT. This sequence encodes CASRPGLASTGELFF.

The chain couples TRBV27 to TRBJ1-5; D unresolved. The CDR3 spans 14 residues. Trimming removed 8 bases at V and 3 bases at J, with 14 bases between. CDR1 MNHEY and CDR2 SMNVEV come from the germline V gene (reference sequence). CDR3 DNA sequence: TGTGCCAGCTCCCTCGCCGGGTCCAATCAGCCCCAGCATTTT. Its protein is CASSLAGSNQPQHF.